This T cell receptor beta chain appears in the sequencing data of a study of control samples from healthy donors and cancer patients. This CDR3 comprises 12 residues. Germline lookup yields CDR1 SGHRS and CDR2 YFSETQ. Between the trimmed V and J ends, which lost 5 bases and 7 bases, there was a span of 7 bases. Produced via immunoSEQ multiplex PCR; TCRdb's table is partial and in-frame only. The data show about 51,000 clones, roughly 90% seen once. This clone showed up just a few times. This clonotype was obtained from a man aged 40-50 years with colorectal cancer. The chain recombines TRBV5-1 with TRBJ1-6; D not resolved. Source material: PBMCs. In nucleotides, the CDR3 is TGCGCCAGCAGTAACGCAAATTCACCCCTCCACTTT. This sequence encodes CASSNANSPLHF.